This T cell receptor (beta chain) was observed in a study of cytomegalovirus exposure and HLA in healthy donors. The PCR employed 60 Vbeta primers together with 13 Jbeta primers. This table comes from immunoSEQ multiplex PCR, and its TCRdb copy is limited to in-frame clones, with some not included. The repertoire includes 180,000 or so clones, 76% of them detected once, and approximately 0.76% sits in the top ten. The CDR3 runs 13 residues. Trimming shortened V by 7 bases and J by 1 base, and 10 bases separated the two germline ends. Germline V gene lookup returns CDR1 SGHVS and CDR2 FNYEAQ. This TCR derives from a female donor in good health and CMV-seronegative. Sequencing was performed on PBMCs. This chain joins TRBV7-6 and TRBJ1-1; no firm D call. The CDR3 spells CASMGRRNTEAFF. CDR3 coding DNA: TGTGCCAGCATGGGGAGGCGGAACACTGAAGCTTTCTTT.